The rows below give T cell receptor beta chains drawn from one sample of a study. TCRdb itself ran the RT-PCR reads through MiXCR, one entry per CDR3 protein. The sample consists of 650,000 to 800,000 distinct CDR3 sequences, 13% to 15% of them appearing once. Input material: memory CD4+ T cells from blood. The receptors were gathered from a female donor in good health, serving as a healthy control. Both conserved end residues are part of each CDR3. The order of the fields is V gene, J gene, D gene, clone size, CDR3 DNA, CDR3 protein. D genes are given only for firm matches. Clone size is given for some rows only: seen once, a few or many times, or a class if the clone is expanded.

TRBV7-3	TRBJ1-1	.	.	TGTGCCAGCAGCCGAGCAGGGGTTCTGGGCACTGAAGCTTTCTTT	CASSRAGVLGTEAFF
TRBV7-8	TRBJ2-3	.	few	TGTGCCTTCGAAGTGGTGCAGGACCTTCGCACAGATACGCAGTATTTT	CAFEVVQDLRTDTQYF
TRBV28	TRBJ1-2	TRBD1	.	TGTGCCAGCAGGGACAGGGGGCGCTACTATGGCTACACCTTC	CASRDRGRYYGYTF
TRBV20-1	TRBJ1-1	TRBD1	few	TGCAGTGCTACCGGACAGGGGGGCGAAATTCACGCTTTCTTT	CSATGQGGEIHAFF
TRBV28	TRBJ1-5	TRBD1	once	TGTGCCAGCAGTTCACCAAGACAGGGAGCGAGTACTGATAGCAATCAGCCCCAGCATTTT	CASSSPRQGASTDSNQPQHF
TRBV3-1	TRBJ1-2	.	.	TGTGCCAGCAGCCCCCCGGGACACAGCTATGGCTACACCTTC	CASSPPGHSYGYTF
TRBV10-3	TRBJ1-2	.	.	TGTGCCCTCCGCGGAGGGAACTATGGCTACACCTTC	CALRGGNYGYTF
TRBV19	TRBJ2-1	.	few	TGTGCCAGTAGTTATATGGTGAGCTCCTACAATGAGCAGTTCTTC	CASSYMVSSYNEQFF
TRBV4-2	TRBJ2-5	TRBD1	.	TGTGCCAGCAGCCAAGGGGCGGGACAGGGCGGAGAGACCCAGTACTTC	CASSQGAGQGGETQYF
TRBV6-6	TRBJ1-3	.	.	TGTGCCAGCAGTTCTACAGGGACCAACGGAAACACCATATATTTT	CASSSTGTNGNTIYF
TRBV3-1	TRBJ1-2	.	.	TGTGCCAGCAGCTCCGACAAGGTATACGGCTACACCTTC	CASSSDKVYGYTF
TRBV27	TRBJ2-2	.	few	TGTGCCAGCAGTTTGGGCAGAGTCCTTAACACCGGGGAGCTGTTTTTT	CASSLGRVLNTGELFF
TRBV13	TRBJ2-5	.	few	TGTGCCAGCAGCCCGTCCTTCGCAGGAGCAGAGACCCAGTACTTC	CASSPSFAGAETQYF
TRBV7-9	TRBJ2-1	TRBD2	.	TGTGCCAGCAGCCCTGGGAGGGGATCCTACAATGAGCAGTTCTTC	CASSPGRGSYNEQFF
TRBV20-1	TRBJ1-4	.	.	TGCAGTGCCACAGACAGTAATCTGTTCAATGAAAAACTGTTTTTT	CSATDSNLFNEKLFF
TRBV2	TRBJ2-3	TRBD2	.	TGTGCCAGCAGTCCCGGGGGGAGTGCTCGATGGGGCACAGATACGCAGTATTTT	CASSPGGSARWGTDTQYF
TRBV6-2/TRBV6-3	TRBJ1-6	.	many	TGTGCCAGCAGTTATGGAAGACAGAATTCACCCCTCCACTTT	CASSYGRQNSPLHF
TRBV29-1	TRBJ1-3	.	few	TGCAGCGCCAAAGGCTACACAGGGAGTGGAAACACCATATATTTT	CSAKGYTGSGNTIYF
TRBV4-2	TRBJ2-1	.	.	TGTGCCAGCAGCCCTCGGGATCCTGAGTTGGAGCAGTTCTTC	CASSPRDPELEQFF
TRBV28	TRBJ1-5	.	.	TGTGCCAGCAAAGCCGGAAGTTTATTCAGCGTCAGGGGAGGCAATCAGCCCCAGCATTTT	CASKAGSLFSVRGGNQPQHF
TRBV10-1	TRBJ2-3	.	many	TGCGCCAGCAGTAGGACAACTAGCACAGATACGCAGTATTTT	CASSRTTSTDTQYF
TRBV20-1	TRBJ1-1	.	few	TGCAGTGCTAGTTATACTAAAAATTCCCGAGCTTTCTTT	CSASYTKNSRAFF
TRBV7-9	TRBJ2-2	.	.	TGTGCCTGCAGCTCTCAGAGTTTAGGCACCGGGGAGCTGTTTTTT	CACSSQSLGTGELFF
TRBV7-6	TRBJ2-5	.	many	TGTGCCAGCAGCGGACCGGGAGAGACCCAGTACTTC	CASSGPGETQYF